The sequence of this T cell receptor beta chain was determined in a study of T cell repertoires in MIS-A myocarditis (dated by TCRdb to between 2021 and 2023). TCRbeta CDR3 regions were amplified by the immunoSEQ bias-controlled multiplex PCR and were subjected to high-throughput sequencing. The original pipeline was this. The immunoSEQ vendor pipeline collapsed and filtered CDR3 sequences to measure the abundance and frequency of each unique TCRbeta CDR3. Using a 90% global sequence identity threshold, CD-HIT clustered dominant CDR3 amino acid sequences together with SARS-CoV-2-specific ImmuneCODE TCRbeta sequences. A clone was classed as hyperexpanded at a frequency of 0.1 to 1 and as large at a frequency of 0.01 to 0.1. The CDR3 amino acid sequences and the V and J gene assignments of the dominant clones were confirmed with MiXCR. The R stringdist package was used to compute Levenshtein distances between the patient clonotypes and the ImmuneCODE hits. Not all clones reach the TCRdb copy of this immuneACCESS table, which keeps in-frame sequences only. Checked studies attribute under half of the gap to unresolved V genes and leave the rest unexplained. D and trimming come from the DNA, and the V and J calls and clone size come from that table. The sample records several thousand clones, under 85% of which are singletons. Around 20% of the sample lies in the top ten.

Comment on this clone: No antigen is known for it. No base quality information exists; no much larger clone differs at one position.

The QIAamp DNA FFPE kit was used to extract genomic DNA from formalin-fixed paraffin-embedded autopsy tissue. The CDR3 spans 15 residues, from the cysteine through the phenylalanine. CDR3 DNA only is kept here, 45 bases in frame from base 1. Trimming removed 5 bases from V and 5 bases from J; the gene matches leave 9 bases unexplained. According to the germline V gene (reference sequence), CDR1 reads SEHNR and CDR2 reads FQNEAQ. This receptor was identified in a man between 18 and 35 years old with fulminant myocarditis from multisystem inflammatory syndrome in adults (MIS-A) after COVID-19. The chain links TRBV7-9 with TRBJ2-7; TRBD1 matches 10 bases in the middle. The specimen was right inferior lung lobe tissue obtained at autopsy. CDR3 region: CASSLRDRGGDEQYF. The DNA reads as follows: TGTGCCAGCAGCCTCCGGGACAGGGGCGGCGACGAGCAGTACTTC.